Listed below are T cell receptor beta chains from one sample, sequenced in a study of chemoradiotherapy in HPV16-positive cancers. TCRdb's copy holds only in-frame clones and misses some; the assay was immunoSEQ multiplex PCR. The sample records approximately 27,000 clones, about 80% being singletons. Specimen: blood, collected from a patient who underwent chemoradiotherapy. The receptor source for this set is a human donor with HPV-associated anogenital cancer. Both conserved end residues are part of each CDR3. A D gene is named only where the DNA matches it firmly. A row's size may be missing; if present it is once, few, many or a size class.

d_call: .; v_call: TRBV9; j_call: TRBJ1-1; clone_size: .; cdr3_aa: CASSVGLGDTEAFF; cdr3_nt: TGTGCCAGCAGCGTAGGGTTAGGGGACACTGAAGCTTTCTTT
d_call: TRBD2; v_call: TRBV10-3; j_call: TRBJ2-5; clone_size: once; cdr3_aa: CANAKLAGGTRTTQYF; cdr3_nt: TGTGCCAACGCAAAACTAGCGGGGGGAACCCGAACCACCCAGTACTTC
d_call: TRBD2; v_call: TRBV19; j_call: TRBJ2-3; clone_size: .; cdr3_aa: CASRKTSESTDTQYF; cdr3_nt: TGTGCCAGTAGAAAGACTAGCGAGAGCACAGATACGCAGTATTTT
d_call: .; v_call: TRBV19; j_call: TRBJ1-1; clone_size: few; cdr3_aa: CASSIGYTEAFF; cdr3_nt: TGTGCCAGTAGTATAGGTTACACTGAAGCTTTCTTT
d_call: .; v_call: TRBV9; j_call: TRBJ2-4; clone_size: .; cdr3_aa: CASSVEGALAKNIQYF; cdr3_nt: TGTGCCAGCAGCGTAGAAGGGGCTCTCGCCAAAAACATTCAGTACTTC
d_call: .; v_call: TRBV5-4; j_call: TRBJ2-1; clone_size: .; cdr3_aa: CASSQLLRDNEQFF; cdr3_nt: TGTGCCAGCAGCCAACTCCTCCGGGACAATGAGCAGTTCTTC
d_call: .; v_call: TRBV5-6; j_call: TRBJ2-5; clone_size: .; cdr3_aa: CASSLFGETQYF; cdr3_nt: TGTGCCAGCAGCTTATTCGGGGAGACCCAGTACTTC
d_call: .; v_call: TRBV18; j_call: TRBJ2-5; clone_size: few; cdr3_aa: CASSPRQIQETQYF; cdr3_nt: TGTGCCAGCTCACCACGACAGATCCAAGAGACCCAGTACTTC
d_call: .; v_call: TRBV6-5; j_call: TRBJ1-6; clone_size: .; cdr3_aa: CASSPTGQFNSPLHF; cdr3_nt: TGTGCCAGCAGCCCTACAGGACAGTTTAATTCACCCCTCCACTTT
d_call: .; v_call: TRBV18; j_call: TRBJ1-1; clone_size: .; cdr3_aa: CASSPYDEVTEAFF; cdr3_nt: TGTGCCAGCTCACCATATGATGAAGTCACTGAAGCTTTCTTT
d_call: TRBD1; v_call: TRBV30; j_call: TRBJ1-4; clone_size: .; cdr3_aa: CAWGTVPSATNEKLFF; cdr3_nt: TGTGCCTGGGGGACAGTCCCATCGGCAACTAATGAAAAACTGTTTTTT
d_call: .; v_call: TRBV6-1; j_call: TRBJ1-1; clone_size: .; cdr3_aa: CASSEFLLAGTANTEAFF; cdr3_nt: TGTGCCAGCAGTGAATTTCTGTTGGCCGGGACGGCGAACACTGAAGCTTTCTTT
d_call: .; v_call: TRBV18; j_call: TRBJ1-4; clone_size: .; cdr3_aa: CASSPRTSEKLFF; cdr3_nt: TGTGCCAGCTCACCCCGGACCAGTGAAAAACTGTTTTTT
d_call: .; v_call: TRBV7-9; j_call: TRBJ1-4; clone_size: .; cdr3_aa: CASSPSGGGEKLFF; cdr3_nt: TGTGCCAGCTCCCCTTCGGGGGGCGGGGAAAAACTGTTTTTT
d_call: .; v_call: TRBV2; j_call: TRBJ1-3; clone_size: .; cdr3_aa: CASGQLSGNTIYF; cdr3_nt: TGTGCCAGCGGACAGTTGTCTGGAAACACCATATATTTT
d_call: TRBD2; v_call: TRBV27; j_call: TRBJ2-1; clone_size: .; cdr3_aa: CASSFSRLARPIYNEQFF; cdr3_nt: TGTGCCAGCAGTTTTTCTAGACTAGCGCGCCCAATATACAATGAGCAGTTCTTC
d_call: .; v_call: TRBV14; j_call: TRBJ2-2; clone_size: .; cdr3_aa: CASSQDRRATGELFF; cdr3_nt: TGTGCCAGCAGCCAAGATAGGAGGGCGACCGGGGAGCTGTTTTTT
d_call: TRBD2; v_call: TRBV29-1; j_call: TRBJ2-7; clone_size: few; cdr3_aa: CSAAGEYEQYF; cdr3_nt: TGCAGCGCAGCGGGGGAGTACGAGCAGTACTTC
d_call: TRBD1; v_call: TRBV6-1; j_call: TRBJ1-1; clone_size: .; cdr3_aa: CASSPGQALTEAFF; cdr3_nt: TGTGCCAGCAGTCCCGGACAGGCCCTGACTGAAGCTTTCTTT
d_call: .; v_call: TRBV6-1; j_call: TRBJ1-5; clone_size: .; cdr3_aa: CARGFVGRSNQPQHF; cdr3_nt: TGTGCCAGAGGATTTGTCGGTCGGAGCAATCAGCCCCAGCATTTT
d_call: TRBD1; v_call: TRBV29-1; j_call: TRBJ1-1; clone_size: .; cdr3_aa: CSVTGQGENTEAFF; cdr3_nt: TGCAGCGTTACCGGACAGGGAGAGAACACTGAAGCTTTCTTT
d_call: .; v_call: TRBV2; j_call: TRBJ1-1; clone_size: .; cdr3_aa: CASSEALQTLTSNTEAFF; cdr3_nt: TGTGCCAGCAGTGAAGCCTTACAGACCCTGACATCGAACACTGAAGCTTTCTTT
d_call: .; v_call: TRBV28; j_call: TRBJ2-7; clone_size: .; cdr3_aa: CASSLPVVPYEQYF; cdr3_nt: TGTGCCAGCAGTTTACCGGTCGTGCCCTACGAGCAGTACTTC
d_call: TRBD2; v_call: TRBV7-9; j_call: TRBJ2-1; clone_size: .; cdr3_aa: CASSSPGLAGWFINEQFF; cdr3_nt: TGTGCCAGCAGCTCGCCGGGACTAGCGGGGTGGTTTATCAATGAGCAGTTCTTC
d_call: .; v_call: TRBV6-5; j_call: TRBJ1-2; clone_size: .; cdr3_aa: CASTKGDGYTF; cdr3_nt: TGTGCCAGCACCAAAGGTGATGGCTACACCTTC
d_call: TRBD2; v_call: TRBV2; j_call: TRBJ2-7; clone_size: .; cdr3_aa: CASRTSGGRVEQYF; cdr3_nt: TGTGCCAGCAGGACTAGCGGGGGTCGGGTCGAGCAGTACTTC
d_call: .; v_call: TRBV6-1; j_call: TRBJ1-1; clone_size: .; cdr3_aa: CASRSLPNTEAFF; cdr3_nt: TGTGCCAGCAGGAGCCTACCGAACACTGAAGCTTTCTTT
d_call: .; v_call: TRBV30; j_call: TRBJ1-4; clone_size: .; cdr3_aa: CACHRPPGGKLFF; cdr3_nt: TGTGCCTGTCACAGGCCCCCAGGCGGAAAACTGTTTTTT
d_call: .; v_call: TRBV6-6; j_call: TRBJ2-7; clone_size: few; cdr3_aa: CASRGRVNHEQYF; cdr3_nt: TGTGCCAGCAGGGGCAGGGTAAACCACGAGCAGTACTTC
d_call: TRBD1; v_call: TRBV6-5; j_call: TRBJ2-7; clone_size: .; cdr3_aa: CASSYVQGAAYEQYF; cdr3_nt: TGTGCCAGCAGTTACGTACAGGGGGCGGCGTACGAGCAGTACTTC
d_call: TRBD1; v_call: TRBV11-2; j_call: TRBJ2-1; clone_size: .; cdr3_aa: CASSSNRGSYNEQFF; cdr3_nt: TGTGCCAGCAGCTCCAACAGGGGCTCCTACAATGAGCAGTTCTTC
d_call: TRBD1; v_call: TRBV13; j_call: TRBJ1-1; clone_size: .; cdr3_aa: CASSPGDRVNTEAFF; cdr3_nt: TGTGCCAGCAGCCCGGGGGACAGGGTGAACACTGAAGCTTTCTTT
d_call: .; v_call: TRBV23-1; j_call: TRBJ1-5; clone_size: .; cdr3_aa: CASSQRGGAGNQPQHF; cdr3_nt: TGCGCCAGCAGTCAACGCGGGGGCGCGGGCAATCAGCCCCAGCATTTT
d_call: .; v_call: TRBV27; j_call: TRBJ2-5; clone_size: .; cdr3_aa: CASSLGRGGETQYF; cdr3_nt: TGTGCCAGCAGTTTAGGTCGAGGCGGAGAGACCCAGTACTTC
d_call: TRBD1; v_call: TRBV7-8; j_call: TRBJ2-3; clone_size: .; cdr3_aa: CASSRTGGTDTQYF; cdr3_nt: TGTGCCAGCAGCAGGACAGGGGGCACAGATACGCAGTATTTT
d_call: .; v_call: TRBV7-3; j_call: TRBJ1-1; clone_size: once; cdr3_aa: CASSLRGAGTEAFF; cdr3_nt: TGTGCCAGCAGCTTGAGGGGGGCCGGTACTGAAGCTTTCTTT
d_call: .; v_call: TRBV5-6; j_call: TRBJ2-5; clone_size: .; cdr3_aa: CASSFRELRTQYF; cdr3_nt: TGTGCCAGCAGCTTCCGGGAATTACGGACCCAGTACTTC
d_call: .; v_call: TRBV2; j_call: TRBJ2-2; clone_size: .; cdr3_aa: CASNRLGPNTGELFF; cdr3_nt: TGTGCCAGCAACAGGTTGGGGCCGAACACCGGGGAGCTGTTTTTT
d_call: .; v_call: TRBV2; j_call: TRBJ2-5; clone_size: once; cdr3_aa: CASTPEETQYF; cdr3_nt: TGTGCCAGCACTCCAGAAGAGACCCAGTACTTC
d_call: TRBD1; v_call: TRBV13; j_call: TRBJ1-1; clone_size: .; cdr3_aa: CASSSSGGWSTEAFF; cdr3_nt: TGTGCCAGCAGCTCATCAGGGGGCTGGAGCACTGAAGCTTTCTTT
d_call: TRBD1; v_call: TRBV2; j_call: TRBJ1-5; clone_size: .; cdr3_aa: CASSDRLRGINQPQHF; cdr3_nt: TGTGCCAGCAGTGATCGCCTCAGGGGGATCAATCAGCCCCAGCATTTT
d_call: .; v_call: TRBV14; j_call: TRBJ1-2; clone_size: .; cdr3_aa: CASSQEPATPYGYTF; cdr3_nt: TGTGCCAGCAGCCAAGAGCCGGCGACACCTTATGGCTACACCTTC
d_call: TRBD1; v_call: TRBV7-9; j_call: TRBJ1-1; clone_size: .; cdr3_aa: CASSHGTGVVTGEAFF; cdr3_nt: TGTGCCAGCAGCCACGGGACAGGGGTAGTGACGGGAGAAGCTTTCTTT
d_call: .; v_call: TRBV29-1; j_call: TRBJ1-1; clone_size: few; cdr3_aa: CSVGPGNTEAFF; cdr3_nt: TGCAGCGTTGGTCCAGGGAACACTGAAGCTTTCTTT
d_call: .; v_call: TRBV19; j_call: TRBJ1-6; clone_size: .; cdr3_aa: CASRRRGRIENSPLHF; cdr3_nt: TGTGCCAGTAGAAGGCGGGGTCGGATTGAGAATTCACCCCTCCACTTT
d_call: TRBD1; v_call: TRBV4-1; j_call: TRBJ1-6; clone_size: .; cdr3_aa: CASSQVTGEYSPLHF; cdr3_nt: TGCGCCAGCAGCCAAGTTACAGGGGAGTATTCACCCCTCCACTTT
d_call: TRBD1; v_call: TRBV10-3; j_call: TRBJ2-3; clone_size: .; cdr3_aa: CAISFPGWGQGLNLGTQYF; cdr3_nt: TGTGCCATCAGCTTCCCCGGTTGGGGACAGGGCCTAAACCTTGGTACGCAGTATTTT
d_call: .; v_call: TRBV2; j_call: TRBJ2-1; clone_size: .; cdr3_aa: CASSEGPNEQFF; cdr3_nt: TGTGCCAGCAGTGAGGGACCCAATGAGCAGTTCTTC
d_call: TRBD1; v_call: TRBV9; j_call: TRBJ1-1; clone_size: .; cdr3_aa: CASSVQDRVTEAFF; cdr3_nt: TGTGCCAGCAGCGTACAGGACAGGGTCACTGAAGCTTTCTTT
d_call: .; v_call: TRBV7-2; j_call: TRBJ2-3; clone_size: .; cdr3_aa: CASSFLSGRTDTQYF; cdr3_nt: TGTGCCAGCAGCTTTCTCAGCGGTCGCACAGATACGCAGTATTTT